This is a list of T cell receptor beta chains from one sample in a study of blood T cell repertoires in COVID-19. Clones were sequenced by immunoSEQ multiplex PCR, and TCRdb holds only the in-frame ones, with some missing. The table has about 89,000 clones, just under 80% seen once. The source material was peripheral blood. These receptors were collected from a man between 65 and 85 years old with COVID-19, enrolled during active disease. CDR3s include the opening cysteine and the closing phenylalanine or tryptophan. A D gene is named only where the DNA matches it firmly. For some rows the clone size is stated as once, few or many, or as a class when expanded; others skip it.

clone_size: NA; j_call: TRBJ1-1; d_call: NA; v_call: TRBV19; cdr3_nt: TGTGCCAGTCGCAAACCAGGGCAGGGTCTCATGAACACTGAAGCTTTCTTT; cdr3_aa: CASRKPGQGLMNTEAFF
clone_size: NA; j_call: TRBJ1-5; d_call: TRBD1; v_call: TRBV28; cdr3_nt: TGTGCCAGCAGTATCTCCGGGACAGGGTCTCAGCCCCAGCATTTT; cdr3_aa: CASSISGTGSQPQHF
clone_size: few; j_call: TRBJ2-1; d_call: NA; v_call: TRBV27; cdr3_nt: TGTGCCAGCAGTCTTGTGGGAGACCCCTACAATGAGCAGTTCTTC; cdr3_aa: CASSLVGDPYNEQFF
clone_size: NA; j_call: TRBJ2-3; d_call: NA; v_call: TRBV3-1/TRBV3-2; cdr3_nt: TGTGCCAGCAGCCAAAAGCTATCCACAGATACGCAGTATTTT; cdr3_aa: CASSQKLSTDTQYF
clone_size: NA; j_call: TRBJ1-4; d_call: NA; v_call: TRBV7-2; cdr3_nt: TGTGCCAGCAGCCTGGGACACTCAAATGAAAAACTGTTTTTT; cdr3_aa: CASSLGHSNEKLFF
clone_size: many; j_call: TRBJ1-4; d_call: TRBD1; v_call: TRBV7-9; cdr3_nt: TGTGCCAGCAGCTCCGGGACAGGAGGCGAAAAACTGTTTTTT; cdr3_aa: CASSSGTGGEKLFF
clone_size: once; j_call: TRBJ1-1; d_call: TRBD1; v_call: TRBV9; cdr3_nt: TGTGCCAGCAGCCCAAGCCCGGACAGGGTGAGCACTGAAGCTTTCTTT; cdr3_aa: CASSPSPDRVSTEAFF
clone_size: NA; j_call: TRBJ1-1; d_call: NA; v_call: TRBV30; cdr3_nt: TGTGCCTGGAGTGTACCGCAAGTGAGGGGGAATTCGGCTTTCTTT; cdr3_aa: CAWSVPQVRGNSAFF
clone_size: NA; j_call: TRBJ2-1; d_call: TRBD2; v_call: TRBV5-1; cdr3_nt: TGCGCCAGCAGCGGACACTTGGGACTAGCCATCAATGAGCAGTTCTTC; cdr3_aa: CASSGHLGLAINEQFF
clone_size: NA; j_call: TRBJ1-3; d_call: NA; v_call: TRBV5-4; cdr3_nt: TGTGCCAGCAGCTTGAGTCCTATCTCTGGAAACACCATATATTTT; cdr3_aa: CASSLSPISGNTIYF
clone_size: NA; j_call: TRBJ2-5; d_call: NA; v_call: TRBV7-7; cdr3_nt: TGTGCTAGCAGCCGGCTACAGCAAGAGACCCAGTACTTC; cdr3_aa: CASSRLQQETQYF
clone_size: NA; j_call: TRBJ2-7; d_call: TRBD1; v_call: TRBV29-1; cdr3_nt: TGCAGCGGTTGGACAGGGGGGTACGAGCAGTACTTC; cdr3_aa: CSGWTGGYEQYF
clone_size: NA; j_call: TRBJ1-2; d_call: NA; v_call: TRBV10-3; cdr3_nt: TGTGCCATCAGTGAGGAGGGGAGGAACTATGGCTACACCTTC; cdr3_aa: CAISEEGRNYGYTF
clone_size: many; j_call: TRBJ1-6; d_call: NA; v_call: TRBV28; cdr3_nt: TGTGCCAGCGGAACCGGGTTATCATATAATTCACCCCTCCACTTT; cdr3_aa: CASGTGLSYNSPLHF
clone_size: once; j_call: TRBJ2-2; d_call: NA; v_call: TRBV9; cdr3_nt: TGTGCCAGCAGAGAGACAGGTAACACCGGGGAGCTGTTTTTT; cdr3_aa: CASRETGNTGELFF
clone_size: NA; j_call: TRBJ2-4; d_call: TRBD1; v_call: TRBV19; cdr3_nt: TGTGCCAGTAGTATATGGGGACAGGGAGCCCCCAAAAACATTCAGTACTTC; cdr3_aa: CASSIWGQGAPKNIQYF
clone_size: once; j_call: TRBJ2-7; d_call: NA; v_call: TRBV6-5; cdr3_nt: TGTGCCAGCAGACCCTCGGCAGGCCTCTCCTACGAGCAGTACTTC; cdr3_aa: CASRPSAGLSYEQYF
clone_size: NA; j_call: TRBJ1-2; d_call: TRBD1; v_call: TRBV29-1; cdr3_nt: TGCAGCGTGGGACAGGGGAGAAATGGCTACACCTTC; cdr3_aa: CSVGQGRNGYTF
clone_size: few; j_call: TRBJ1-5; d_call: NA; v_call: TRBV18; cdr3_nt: TGTGCCAGCTCACCAGGCCCGATTGCTTATAGCAATCAGCCCCAGCATTTT; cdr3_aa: CASSPGPIAYSNQPQHF
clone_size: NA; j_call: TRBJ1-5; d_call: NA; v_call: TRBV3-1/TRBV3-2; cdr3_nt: TGTGCCAGCAGCCGAGGTAGAAGCAATCAGCCCCAGCATTTT; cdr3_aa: CASSRGRSNQPQHF
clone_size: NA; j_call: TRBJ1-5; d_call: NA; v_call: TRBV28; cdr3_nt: TGTGCCAGCAGTACTCAGGGCTATAGCAATCAGCCCCAGCATTTT; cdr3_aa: CASSTQGYSNQPQHF
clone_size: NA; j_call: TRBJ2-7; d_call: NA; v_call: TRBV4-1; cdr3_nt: TGCGCCAGCAGCCCACGATTGACCCTTAGTGGGGCCACCTACGAGCAGTACTTC; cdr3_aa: CASSPRLTLSGATYEQYF
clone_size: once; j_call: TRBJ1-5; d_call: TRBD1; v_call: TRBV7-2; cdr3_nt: TGTGCCAGCAGCTCCCGGACAGGGTTTTTTCAGCCCCAGCATTTT; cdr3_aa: CASSSRTGFFQPQHF
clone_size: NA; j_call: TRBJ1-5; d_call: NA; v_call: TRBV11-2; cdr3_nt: TGTGCCAGCAGCTCAAACAGGGATAGCAATCAGCCCCAGCATTTT; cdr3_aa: CASSSNRDSNQPQHF
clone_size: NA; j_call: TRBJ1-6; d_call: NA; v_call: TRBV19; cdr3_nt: TGTGCCAGTAGGCCGGGACAAATAAATTCACCCCTCCACTTT; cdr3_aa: CASRPGQINSPLHF
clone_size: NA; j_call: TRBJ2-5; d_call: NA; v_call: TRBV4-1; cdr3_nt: TGCGCCAGCAGCCCACAGGGACGACAAGAGACCCAGTACTTC; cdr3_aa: CASSPQGRQETQYF
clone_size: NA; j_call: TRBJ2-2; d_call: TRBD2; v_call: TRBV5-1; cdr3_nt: TGCGCCAGCAGCTTGGCCCCGGGACTAGCGGGAAGGGACGGGGAGCTGTTTTTT; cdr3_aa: CASSLAPGLAGRDGELFF
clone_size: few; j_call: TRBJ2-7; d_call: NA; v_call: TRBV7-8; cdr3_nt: TGTGCCAGCAGCCAGAAGAGCGGGCAGTACTTC; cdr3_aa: CASSQKSGQYF
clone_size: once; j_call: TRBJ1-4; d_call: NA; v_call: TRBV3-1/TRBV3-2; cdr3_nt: TGTGCCAGCAGCCATTCCGAGGCGCTCTTTGGTGAAAAACTGTTTTTT; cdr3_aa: CASSHSEALFGEKLFF
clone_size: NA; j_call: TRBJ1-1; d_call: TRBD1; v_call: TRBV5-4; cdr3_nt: TGTGCCAGCAGCTTGGGGGACAGGAACACTGAAGCTTTCTTT; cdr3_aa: CASSLGDRNTEAFF
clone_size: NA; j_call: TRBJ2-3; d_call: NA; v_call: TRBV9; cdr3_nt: TGTGCCAGCAGCTATACAGGCGGCGGAGCAGATACGCAGTATTTT; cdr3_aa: CASSYTGGGADTQYF
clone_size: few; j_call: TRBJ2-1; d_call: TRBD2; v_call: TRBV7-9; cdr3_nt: TGTGCCAGCAGCTTATCACTAGCGAATTACAATGAGCAGTTCTTC; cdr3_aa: CASSLSLANYNEQFF
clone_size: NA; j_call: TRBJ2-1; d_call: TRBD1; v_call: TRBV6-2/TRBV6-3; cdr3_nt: TGTGCCAGCAGTTCGCCTTGGGGACAGGGAAATGAGCAGTTCTTC; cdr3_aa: CASSSPWGQGNEQFF
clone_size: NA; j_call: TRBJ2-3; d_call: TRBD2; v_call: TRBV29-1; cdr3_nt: TGCAGCGTTGTGGCTAGCGGGCTCACAGATACGCAGTATTTT; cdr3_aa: CSVVASGLTDTQYF
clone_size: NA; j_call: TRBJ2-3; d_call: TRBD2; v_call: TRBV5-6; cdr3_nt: TGTGCCAGCAGCAGGACTAGCGGGGGGCTCACAGATACGCAGTATTTT; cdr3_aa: CASSRTSGGLTDTQYF
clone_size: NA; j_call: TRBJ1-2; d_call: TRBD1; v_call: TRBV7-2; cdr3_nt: TGTGCCAGCAGCGCACAGGGGTTGGGAACGGGTGGCTACACCTTC; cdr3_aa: CASSAQGLGTGGYTF
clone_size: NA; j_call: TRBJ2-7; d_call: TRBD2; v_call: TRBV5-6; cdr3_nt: TGTGCCAGCAGCTACCCGGGACTAGCGGTTTACGAGCAGTACTTC; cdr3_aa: CASSYPGLAVYEQYF
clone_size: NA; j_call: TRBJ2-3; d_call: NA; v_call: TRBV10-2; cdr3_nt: TGCGCCAGCAGCCCGGCTCTTGGGGGCTTAACAGATACGCAGTATTTT; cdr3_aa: CASSPALGGLTDTQYF
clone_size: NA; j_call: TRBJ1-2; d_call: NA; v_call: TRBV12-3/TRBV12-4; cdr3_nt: TGTGCCATACGAAGGGGGGGCGGTGGCTACACCTTC; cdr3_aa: CAIRRGGGGYTF
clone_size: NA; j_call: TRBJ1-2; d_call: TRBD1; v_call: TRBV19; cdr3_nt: TGTGCCAGTAGTGAGTTACCGGGACAGGGTAGCTACACCTTC; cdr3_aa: CASSELPGQGSYTF
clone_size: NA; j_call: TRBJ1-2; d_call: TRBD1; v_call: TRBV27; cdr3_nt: TGTGCCAGCAGTATTGAGGGACAGAAGAATTTCTATGGCTACACCTTC; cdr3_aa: CASSIEGQKNFYGYTF
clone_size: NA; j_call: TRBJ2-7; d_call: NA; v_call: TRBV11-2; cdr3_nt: TGTGCCAGCAGCTTAGATCGGGTGAAAGAGCAGTACTTC; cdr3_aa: CASSLDRVKEQYF
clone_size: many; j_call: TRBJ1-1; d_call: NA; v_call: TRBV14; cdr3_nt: TGTGCCAGCAGCCAGAGCAGGGAATTGGGAGCTTTCTTT; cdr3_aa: CASSQSRELGAFF
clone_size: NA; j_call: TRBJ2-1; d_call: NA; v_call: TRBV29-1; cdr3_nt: TGCAGCGGACGACAGTTGAATGAGCAGTTCTTC; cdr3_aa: CSGRQLNEQFF
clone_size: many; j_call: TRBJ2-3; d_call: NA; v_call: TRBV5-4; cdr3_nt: TGTGCCAGCAGCTTTTACGGGGGAAGGGTGGATACGCAGTATTTT; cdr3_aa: CASSFYGGRVDTQYF
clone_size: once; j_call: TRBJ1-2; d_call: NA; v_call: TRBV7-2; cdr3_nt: TGTGCCAGCAGCTTAGGGGGAGCAGGTGGCGGCTACACCTTC; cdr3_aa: CASSLGGAGGGYTF
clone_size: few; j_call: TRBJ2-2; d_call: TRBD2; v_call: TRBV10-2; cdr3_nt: TGCGCCAGCAGAGGGAAAATAGCGGGAGCCGGGGAGCTGTTTTTT; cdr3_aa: CASRGKIAGAGELFF
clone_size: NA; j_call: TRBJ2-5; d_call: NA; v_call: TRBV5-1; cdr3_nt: TGCGCCAGCAGCTTGGCCCTAAATGAAGAGACCCAGTACTTC; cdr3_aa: CASSLALNEETQYF
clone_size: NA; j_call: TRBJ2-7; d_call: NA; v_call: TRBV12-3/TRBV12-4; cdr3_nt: TGTGCCAGCAGTTGGCGGGATTCGGGGGAGCAGTACTTC; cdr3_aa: CASSWRDSGEQYF
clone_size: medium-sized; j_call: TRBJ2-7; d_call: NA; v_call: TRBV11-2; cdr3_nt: TGTGCCAGCAGCCTCATGGCGGCTACCTTTTATTACGAGCAGTACTTC; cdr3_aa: CASSLMAATFYYEQYF
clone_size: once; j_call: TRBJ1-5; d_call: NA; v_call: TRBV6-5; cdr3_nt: TGTGCCAGCAGTCCTGCTCAGAGGGGCAATCAGCCCCAGCATTTT; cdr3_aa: CASSPAQRGNQPQHF
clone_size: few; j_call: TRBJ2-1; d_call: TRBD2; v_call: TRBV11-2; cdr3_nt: TGTGCCAGCAGCTACTTAGCGGGGGGGTCCCACAATGAGCAGTTCTTC; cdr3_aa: CASSYLAGGSHNEQFF
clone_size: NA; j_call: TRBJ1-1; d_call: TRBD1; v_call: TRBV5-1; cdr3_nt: TGCGCCAGCAGCCTCAGGACAGGGGGCGTTTCGGGTGAAGCTTTCTTT; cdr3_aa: CASSLRTGGVSGEAFF
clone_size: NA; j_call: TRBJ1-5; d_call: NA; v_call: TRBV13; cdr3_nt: TGTGCCAGCAGCTTAGGCAGGGCCAATCAGCCCCAGCATTTT; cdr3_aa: CASSLGRANQPQHF
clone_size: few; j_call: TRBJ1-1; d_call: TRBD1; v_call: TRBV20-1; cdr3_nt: TGCAGTGCTAGGGAGACAGGGCCAGCTTTCTTT; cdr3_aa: CSARETGPAFF
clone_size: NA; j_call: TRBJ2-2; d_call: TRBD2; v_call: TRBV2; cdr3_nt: TGTGCCAGCAGTGATTTAGCGGGAGGAACCGGGGAGCTGTTTTTT; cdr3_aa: CASSDLAGGTGELFF
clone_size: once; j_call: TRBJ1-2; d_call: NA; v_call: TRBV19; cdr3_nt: TGTGCCAGTAGTATTGTCGGACAGCTAAACTATGGCTACACCTTC; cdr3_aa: CASSIVGQLNYGYTF